These 8 T cell receptor beta chains came from one sample sequenced in a study of T cell changes during pregnancy in multiple sclerosis. Profiled with immunoSEQ multiplex PCR; TCRdb holds only in-frame clones, not every one. The top ten clones hold approximately 3% of a sample with tens of thousands of clones, around 92% of them seen once. The sample here was CD8+ T cells from peripheral blood mononuclear cells, taken in the third trimester of pregnancy. The receptors shown here come from a female donor in good health, enrolled as a control in a pregnancy study.

The CDR3 DNA sequence: TGTGCCAGCAATCCAAGCATAGGGGCAGAATATGGCTACACCTTC. Translated, it gives CASNPSIGAEYGYTF. The V and J genes are TRBV6-5 and TRBJ1-2; D might be TRBD1 (5 bases). V was cut by 7 bases and J by 5 bases, with 20 bases left in between. In germline, CDR1 is MNHEY, CDR2 SVGAGI. The CDR3 spans 15 residues.

This clone has more than one count but fewer than ten. The J gene is TRBJ1-1, the V gene TRBV30; D unclear. Germline loops: CDR1 GTSNPN, CDR2 SVGIG (reference sequence). This CDR3 is built from 12 residues. V was clipped by 5 bases and J by 0 bases, with 7 bases between them. CDR3 in DNA: TGTGCCTGGTCGTTTCTGAACACTGAAGCTTTCTTT. Translation: CAWSFLNTEAFF.

The chain links TRBV7-2 to TRBJ2-7; D is uncertain. V was pared by 5 bases and J by 7 bases, with 9 bases between. The CDR3 spans 11 residues. Germline V lookup: CDR1 SGHTA, CDR2 FQGNSA. The CDR3 loop reads CASSPGWEQYF. The CDR3 region has the DNA TGTGCCAGCAGCCCCGGTTGGGAGCAGTACTTC. Full variable domain (outside the CDR3, taken from reference TRBV7-2 and TRBJ2-7): GAGVSQSPSNKVTEKGKDVELRCDPISGHTALYWYRQSLGQGLEFLIYFQGNSAPDKSGLPSDRFSAERTGGSVSTLTIQRTQQEDSAVYLCASSPGWEQYFGPGTRLTVT.

This clone was seen only once. The chain carries TRBV6-6 and TRBJ1-1; possibly TRBD1 for D (5 bases). Trimming took 0 bases from V and 4 from J, leaving 15 bases between them. The CDR3 spans 16 residues. The germline gives CDR1 MNHNY, CDR2 SVGAGI (reference sequence). In DNA form, the CDR3 reads TGTGCCAGCAGTTACTCGATGGCAGGGATAGGCACTGAAGCTTTCTTT. It is translated as CASSYSMAGIGTEAFF.

This clone was observed a single time. The rearrangement uses TRBV7-9 and TRBJ2-2; possible D gene TRBD1, 7 bases. Germline values: CDR1 SEHNR, CDR2 FQNEAQ (reference sequence). Trimming pared 1 base from V and 3 bases from J, leaving 15 bases between. The CDR3 extends over 17 amino acids. The CDR3 protein is CASSLEVEGADTGELFF. The CDR3 DNA reads as TGTGCCAGCAGCTTAGAAGTGGAGGGGGCCGACACCGGGGAGCTGTTTTTT. The full variable domain, rest sourced from reference TRBV7-9 and TRBJ2-2, is DTGVSQNPRHKITKRGQNVTFRCDPISEHNRLYWYRQTLGQGPEFLTYFQNEAQLEKSRLLSDRFSAERPKGSFSTLEIQRTEQGDSAMYLCASSLEVEGADTGELFFGEGSRLTVL.

Turning to this clone: Relative to the germline gene, one junction end is altered; a read error may explain this. The chain's CDR3 is CASSPPGLVLF. CDR3 DNA sequence: TGCGCCAGCTCACCCCCGGGACTAGTGCTCTTC. This chain links TRBV23-1 with TRBJ2-1; 8 bases match TRBD2. TRBV23-1 is given ORF status, its function remaining uncertain. This CDR3 has 11 residues.

The CDR3 spells CASSQDGTGSYEQYF. The CDR3 DNA reads as TGCGCCAGCAGCCAAGATGGGACAGGGTCCTACGAGCAGTACTTC. V and J are TRBV4-1 and TRBJ2-7; 9 nucleotides agree with TRBD1. Germline lookup yields CDR1 MGHRA and CDR2 YSYEKL. The CDR3 has 15 amino acids. J gave up 1 base and V 0 bases, and 1 base lay outside the gene matches.

The V and J genes are TRBV7-2 and TRBJ1-1; 10 nucleotides align to TRBD1. V shed 0 bases and J 3 bases; nucleotides not matched to a gene: 10. Germline CDR1 and CDR2: SGHTA and FQGNSA. This CDR3 region has 18 residues. The CDR3 spells CASSLATSTGGKDTEAFF. In DNA, the CDR3 is TGTGCCAGCAGCTTAGCGACCTCGACAGGGGGCAAGGACACTGAAGCTTTCTTT.